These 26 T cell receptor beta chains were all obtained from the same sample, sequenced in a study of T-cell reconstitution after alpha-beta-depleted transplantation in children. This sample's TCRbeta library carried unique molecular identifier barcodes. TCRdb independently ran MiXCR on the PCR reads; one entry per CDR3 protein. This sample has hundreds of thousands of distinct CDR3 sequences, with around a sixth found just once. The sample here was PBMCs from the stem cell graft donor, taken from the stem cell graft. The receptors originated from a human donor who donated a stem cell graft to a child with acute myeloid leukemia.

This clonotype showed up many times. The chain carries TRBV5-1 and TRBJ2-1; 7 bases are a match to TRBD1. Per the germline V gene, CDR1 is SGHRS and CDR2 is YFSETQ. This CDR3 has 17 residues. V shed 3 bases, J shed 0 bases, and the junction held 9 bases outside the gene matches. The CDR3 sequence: CASSSGQSGGSYNEQFF. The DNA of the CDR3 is TGCGCCAGCAGCTCCGGACAGTCAGGGGGCTCCTACAATGAGCAGTTCTTC.

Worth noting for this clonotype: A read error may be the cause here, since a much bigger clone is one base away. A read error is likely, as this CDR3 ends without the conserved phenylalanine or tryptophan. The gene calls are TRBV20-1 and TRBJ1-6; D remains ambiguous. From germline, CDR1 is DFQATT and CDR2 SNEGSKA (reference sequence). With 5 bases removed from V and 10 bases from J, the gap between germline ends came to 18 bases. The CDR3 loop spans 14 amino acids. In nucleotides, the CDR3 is TGCAGTGCTCCTACGTACGGTACTAGCTCACCCCTCCACGTT. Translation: CSAPTYGTSSPLHV.

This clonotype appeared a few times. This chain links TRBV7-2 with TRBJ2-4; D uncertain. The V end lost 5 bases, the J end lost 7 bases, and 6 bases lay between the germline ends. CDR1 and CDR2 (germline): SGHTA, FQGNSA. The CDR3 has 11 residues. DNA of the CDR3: TGTGCCAGCAGCCCATCTAACATTCAGTACTTC. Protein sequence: CASSPSNIQYF. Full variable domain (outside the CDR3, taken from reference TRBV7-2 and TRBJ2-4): GAGVSQSPSNKVTEKGKDVELRCDPISGHTALYWYRQSLGQGLEFLIYFQGNSAPDKSGLPSDRFSAERTGGSVSTLTIQRTQQEDSAVYLCASSPSNIQYFGAGTRLSVL.

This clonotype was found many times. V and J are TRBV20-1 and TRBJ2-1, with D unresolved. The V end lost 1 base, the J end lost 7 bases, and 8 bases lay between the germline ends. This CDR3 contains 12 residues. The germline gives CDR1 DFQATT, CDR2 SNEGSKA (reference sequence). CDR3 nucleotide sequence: TGCAGTGCTAGAGCCTGGGGAAATGAGCAGTTCTTC. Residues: CSARAWGNEQFF.

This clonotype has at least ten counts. In nucleotides, the CDR3 is TGCAGTGCTACGGAAGGCGTATTCTACGAGCAGTACGTC. It specifies CSATEGVFYEQYV. V gene TRBV20-1 combines with J gene TRBJ2-7; no definite D call. V lost 4 bases and J 3 bases, leaving 13 bases between the germline ends. CDR1 is DFQATT, CDR2 SNEGSKA, per germline (reference sequence). CDR3 size: 13 residues.

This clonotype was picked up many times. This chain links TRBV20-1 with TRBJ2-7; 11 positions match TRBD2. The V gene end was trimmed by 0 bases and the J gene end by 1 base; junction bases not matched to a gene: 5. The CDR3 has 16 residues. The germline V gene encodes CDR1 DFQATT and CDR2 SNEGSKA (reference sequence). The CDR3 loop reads CSARDLRLAGSYEQYV. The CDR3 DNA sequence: TGCAGTGCTAGAGATCTTAGACTAGCGGGGTCCTACGAGCAGTACGTC.

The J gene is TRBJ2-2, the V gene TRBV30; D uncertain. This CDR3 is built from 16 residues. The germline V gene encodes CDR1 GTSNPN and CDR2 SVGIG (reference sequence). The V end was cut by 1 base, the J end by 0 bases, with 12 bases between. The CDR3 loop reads CAWSGAFYANTGELFF. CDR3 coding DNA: TGTGCCTGGAGTGGGGCATTCTACGCGAACACCGGGGAGCTGTTTTTT.

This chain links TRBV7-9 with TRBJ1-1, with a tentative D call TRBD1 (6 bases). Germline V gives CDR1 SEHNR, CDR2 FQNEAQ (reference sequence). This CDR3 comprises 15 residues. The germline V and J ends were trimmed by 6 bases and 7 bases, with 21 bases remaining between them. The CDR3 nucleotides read TGTGCCAGCAGGATAAGCGGGGGCGGGGACCTTGAAGCTTTCTTT. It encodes CASRISGGGDLEAFF.

The CDR3 sequence: CASSDQGVDSPLHF. The CDR3 DNA follows: TGTGCCAGCAGCGACCAGGGGGTTGATTCACCCCTCCACTTT. The gene calls are TRBV5-4 and TRBJ1-6; 7 nucleotides match TRBD1. The CDR3 has 14 amino acids. Trimming removed 4 bases from V and 8 bases from J; junction bases left unmatched: 6. Germline CDR1 SGHNT, CDR2 YYREEE (reference sequence).

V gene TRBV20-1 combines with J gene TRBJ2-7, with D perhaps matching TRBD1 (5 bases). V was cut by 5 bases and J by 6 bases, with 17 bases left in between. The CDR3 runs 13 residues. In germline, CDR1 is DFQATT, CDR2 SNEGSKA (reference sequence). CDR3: CSADQTDSPEQYF. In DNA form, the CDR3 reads TGCAGTGCTGACCAGACAGACAGCCCCGAGCAGTACTTC.

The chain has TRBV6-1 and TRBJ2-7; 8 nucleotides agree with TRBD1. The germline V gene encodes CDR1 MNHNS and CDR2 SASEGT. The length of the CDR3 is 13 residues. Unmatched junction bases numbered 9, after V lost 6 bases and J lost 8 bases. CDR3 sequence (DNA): TGTGCCAGCAGCATGGACAGGGTGACGAAGCAGTACGTC. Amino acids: CASSMDRVTKQYV.

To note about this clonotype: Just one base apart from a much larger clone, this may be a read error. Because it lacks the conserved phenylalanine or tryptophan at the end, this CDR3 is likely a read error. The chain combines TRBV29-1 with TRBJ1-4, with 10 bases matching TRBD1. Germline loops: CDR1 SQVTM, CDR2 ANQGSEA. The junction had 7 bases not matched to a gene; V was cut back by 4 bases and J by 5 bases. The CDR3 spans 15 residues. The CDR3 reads CSVGRPGQGNEKLFL. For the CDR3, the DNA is TGCAGCGTTGGAAGGCCGGGACAGGGGAATGAAAAACTGTTTCTT.

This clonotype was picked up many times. The chain's CDR3 is CASTGRLLRTDTQYF. DNA for the CDR3: TGTGCCAGCACCGGTAGGCTGCTTCGCACAGATACGCAGTATTTT. The chain links TRBV7-2 to TRBJ2-3; no definite D call. This CDR3 is 15 amino acids long. CDR1 and CDR2 from the germline V gene are SGHTA and FQGNSA. The V gene lost 7 bases and the J gene lost 1 base, with 15 bases spanning the gap.

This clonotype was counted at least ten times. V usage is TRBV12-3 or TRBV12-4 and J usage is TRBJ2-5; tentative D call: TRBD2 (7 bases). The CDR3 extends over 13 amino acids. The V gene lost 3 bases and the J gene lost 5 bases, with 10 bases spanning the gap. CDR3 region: CASSFRGAETQYF. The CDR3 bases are TGTGCCAGCAGTTTCCGGGGGGCGGAGACCCAGTACTTC.

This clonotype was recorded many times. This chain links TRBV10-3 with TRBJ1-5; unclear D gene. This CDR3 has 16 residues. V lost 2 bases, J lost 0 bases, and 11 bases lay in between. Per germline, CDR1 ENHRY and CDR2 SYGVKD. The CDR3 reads CAISERPSYSNQPQHF. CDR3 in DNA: TGTGCCATCAGTGAGAGGCCCTCATATAGCAATCAGCCCCAGCATTTT.

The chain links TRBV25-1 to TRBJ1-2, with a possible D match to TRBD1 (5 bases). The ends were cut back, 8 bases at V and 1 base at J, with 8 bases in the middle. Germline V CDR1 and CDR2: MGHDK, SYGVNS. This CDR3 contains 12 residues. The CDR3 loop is CASGGLNYGYTF. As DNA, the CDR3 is TGTGCCAGCGGGGGTCTTAACTATGGCTACACCTTC.

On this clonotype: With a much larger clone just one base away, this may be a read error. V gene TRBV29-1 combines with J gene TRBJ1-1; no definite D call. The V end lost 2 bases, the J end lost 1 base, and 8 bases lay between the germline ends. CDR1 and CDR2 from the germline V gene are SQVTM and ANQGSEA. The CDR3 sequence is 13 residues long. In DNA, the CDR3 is TGCAGCGTTGAACAGCACAGGAACACTGAAGCTTTCTTT. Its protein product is CSVEQHRNTEAFF.

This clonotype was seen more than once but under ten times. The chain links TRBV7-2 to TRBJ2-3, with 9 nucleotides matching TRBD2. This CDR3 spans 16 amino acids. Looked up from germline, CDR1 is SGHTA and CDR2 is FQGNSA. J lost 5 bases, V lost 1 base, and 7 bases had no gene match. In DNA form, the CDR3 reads TGTGCCAGCAGCTTAGGGGGCGGGGGGGCTATAGATACGCAGTATTTT. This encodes CASSLGGGGAIDTQYF.

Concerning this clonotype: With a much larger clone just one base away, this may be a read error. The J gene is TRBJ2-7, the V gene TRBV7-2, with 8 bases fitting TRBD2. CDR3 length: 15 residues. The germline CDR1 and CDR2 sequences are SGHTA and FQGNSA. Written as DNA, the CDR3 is TGTGCCAGGAGCTTAGCGCGGGGGGCGATGAGCGAGCAGTACTTC. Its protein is CARSLARGAMSEQYF.

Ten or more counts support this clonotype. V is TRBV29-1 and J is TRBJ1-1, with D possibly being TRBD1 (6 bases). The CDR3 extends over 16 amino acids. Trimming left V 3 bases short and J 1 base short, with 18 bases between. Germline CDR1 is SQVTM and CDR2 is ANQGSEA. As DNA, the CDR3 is TGCAGCGTTGAGTCGCAGGGGAGATTGGCGAACACTGAAGCTTTCTTT. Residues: CSVESQGRLANTEAFF.

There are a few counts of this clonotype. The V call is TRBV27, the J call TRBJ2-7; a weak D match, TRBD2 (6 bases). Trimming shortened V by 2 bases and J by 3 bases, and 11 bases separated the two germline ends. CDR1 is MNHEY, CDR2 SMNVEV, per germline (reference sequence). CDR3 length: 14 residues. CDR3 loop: CASSLRGELYEQYF. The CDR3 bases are TGTGCCAGCAGTTTACGCGGGGAGCTCTACGAGCAGTACTTC.

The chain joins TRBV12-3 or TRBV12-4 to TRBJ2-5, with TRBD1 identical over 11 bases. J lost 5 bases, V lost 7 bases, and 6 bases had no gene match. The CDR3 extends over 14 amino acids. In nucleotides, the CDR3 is TGTGCCAGCAACCGGGACAGGGGGGAGGAGACCCAGTACTTC. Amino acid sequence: CASNRDRGEETQYF.

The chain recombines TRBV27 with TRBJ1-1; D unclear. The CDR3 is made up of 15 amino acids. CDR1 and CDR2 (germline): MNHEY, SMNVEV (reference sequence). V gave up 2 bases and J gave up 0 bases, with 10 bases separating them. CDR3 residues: CASSLSSILNTEAFF. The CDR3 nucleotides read TGTGCCAGCAGTTTAAGTAGCATCCTGAACACTGAAGCTTTCTTT.

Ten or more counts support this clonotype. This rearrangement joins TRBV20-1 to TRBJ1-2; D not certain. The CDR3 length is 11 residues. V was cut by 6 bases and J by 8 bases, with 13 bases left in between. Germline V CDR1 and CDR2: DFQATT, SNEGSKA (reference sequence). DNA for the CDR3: TGCAGTGCCGAGGCCCCGCAGGGCTACACCTTC. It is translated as CSAEAPQGYTF.

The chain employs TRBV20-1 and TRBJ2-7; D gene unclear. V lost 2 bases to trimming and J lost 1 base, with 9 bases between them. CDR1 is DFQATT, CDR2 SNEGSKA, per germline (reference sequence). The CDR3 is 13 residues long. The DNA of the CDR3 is TGCAGTGCTAGACCTGACACGTCCTACGAGCAGTACTTC. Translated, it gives CSARPDTSYEQYF.

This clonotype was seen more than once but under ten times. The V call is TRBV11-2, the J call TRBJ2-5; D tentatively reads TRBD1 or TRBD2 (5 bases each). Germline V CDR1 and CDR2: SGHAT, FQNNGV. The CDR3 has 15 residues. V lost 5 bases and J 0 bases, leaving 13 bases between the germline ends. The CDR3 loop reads CASSEPGRYQETQYF. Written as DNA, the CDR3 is TGTGCCAGCAGCGAACCGGGACGGTACCAAGAGACCCAGTACTTC.